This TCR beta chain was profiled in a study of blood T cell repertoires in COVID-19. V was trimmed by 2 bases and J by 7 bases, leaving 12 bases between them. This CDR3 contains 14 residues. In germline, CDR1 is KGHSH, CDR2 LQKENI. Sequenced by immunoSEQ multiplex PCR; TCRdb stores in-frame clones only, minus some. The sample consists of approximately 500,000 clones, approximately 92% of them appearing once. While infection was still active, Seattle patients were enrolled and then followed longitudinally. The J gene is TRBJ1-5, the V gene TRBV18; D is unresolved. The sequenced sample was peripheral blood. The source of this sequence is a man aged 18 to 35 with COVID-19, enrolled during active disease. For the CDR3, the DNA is TGTGCCAGCTCACCAGGAGCGGGGAGGCAGCCCCAGCATTTT. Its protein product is CASSPGAGRQPQHF.